The 31 T cell receptor beta chains given below trace back to one sample, sequenced in a study of tumor-infiltrating lymphocytes in oesophageal squamous cell carcinoma. TCRdb re-analysed the PCR reads in MiXCR, keeping a single row per CDR3 protein. This sample has 19,000 or so distinct CDR3 sequences, with less than 50% found just once. What was sequenced was blood. Receptors originate from a male donor with esophageal squamous cell carcinoma.

The table lists this clonotype with a few counts. J is TRBJ2-1 and V is TRBV7-2, with 8 bases aligning to TRBD1. With the DNA end fitting TRBJ2-7 better, the J assignment may be wrong. Germline V gene lookup returns CDR1 SGHTA and CDR2 FQGNSA. CDR3 length equals 15 residues. Here the CDR3 reads CASSIPGQDFYEQYF. In nucleotides, the CDR3 is TGTGCCAGCAGCATACCGGGACAGGACTTTTACGAGCAGTACTTC.

This clonotype was observed many times. The chain carries TRBV28 and TRBJ1-1; D gene ambiguous. CDR1 is MDHEN, CDR2 SYDVKM, per germline. V shed 7 bases and J shed 11 bases, with 20 bases lying between them. The CDR3 sequence is 13 residues long. The CDR3 nucleotides read TGTGCCAGCACCGAACCCCGGGGTGGAGGGGCTTTCTTT. Protein product: CASTEPRGGGAFF.

The rearrangement joins TRBV25-1 to TRBJ2-4; D not certain. V shed 2 bases and J shed 8 bases, with 4 bases lying between them. The CDR3 totals 11 residues. Germline loops: CDR1 MGHDK, CDR2 SYGVNS. This chain's CDR3 is CASSERDIQYF. The CDR3, as DNA: TGTGCCAGCAGTGAACGGGACATTCAGTACTTC.

This clonotype was counted only a few times. The chain combines TRBV7-2 with TRBJ2-5; no clear D. V lost 1 base to trimming and J lost 13 bases, with 13 bases between them. Germline V gives CDR1 SGHTA, CDR2 FQGNSA. The CDR3 loop spans 12 amino acids. CDR3 in DNA: TGTGCCAGCAGCTTAGGCGACTGGCAGCGGTACTTC. It yields the protein CASSLGDWQRYF.

This clonotype came up a few times. This CDR3 is missing its conserved last phenylalanine or tryptophan, likely due to a read error. The DNA is left out, because the CDR3 cannot be placed on it with certainty; the CDR3 is given as TCRdb lists it. This chain connects TRBV7-2 to TRBJ2-5; TRBD2 is the table's D call, not checked against the DNA. The germline gives CDR1 SGHTA, CDR2 FQGNSA. The CDR3 length equals 17 residues, ends included. The CDR3 sequence is CASSLETVENSPLHFGN.

This clonotype was observed a few times. This rearrangement joins TRBV19 to TRBJ2-3; 13 bases match TRBD2. The DNA end is a closer match to TRBJ2-7, so the J assignment may be wrong. Germline CDR1 LNHDA, CDR2 SQIVND (reference sequence). The CDR3 runs to 18 residues. The CDR3 sequence: CASSPRTSGSLSYYEQYF. The CDR3 bases are TGTGCCAGTAGTCCTCGGACTAGCGGGAGTCTCTCCTACTACGAGCAGTACTTC.

This clonotype occurred many times. This likely comes from a read error, as the CDR3 has no conserved phenylalanine or tryptophan at its end. No DNA is shown, since the ends of the CDR3 on it are uncertain; the CDR3 is the one TCRdb lists. The V call is TRBV7-2, the J call TRBJ2-7; the table's D call, TRBD1, was not checked against the DNA. The CDR3 totals 15 residues, both ends included. The germline gives CDR1 SGHTA, CDR2 FQGNSA. The CDR3 is CASTGRGGYGYTFGS.

This clonotype occurred a few times. The gene calls are TRBV7-2 and TRBJ2-3; TRBD2 aligns across 7 bases. V trimming: 11 bases; J trimming: 3 bases; junction bases outside the gene matches: 11. This CDR3 is built from 14 residues. Germline V CDR1 and CDR2: SGHTA, FQGNSA. CDR3 protein: CASGGRPTTDTQYF. The CDR3 DNA sequence: TGTGCCTCCGGGGGGAGACCCACAACAGATACGCAGTATTTT.

At least ten counts were recorded for this clonotype. J is TRBJ2-3 and V is TRBV4-1; D is uncertain. With 1 base removed from V and 3 bases from J, the gap between germline ends came to 11 bases. From germline, CDR1 is MGHRA and CDR2 YSYEKL. The CDR3 consists of 15 residues. The CDR3 DNA reads TGCGCCAGCAGCCAAGTTTGGACGGTTACAGATACGCAGTATTTT. Residues: CASSQVWTVTDTQYF.

CDR3 in amino acids: CASSVLAGADTQYF. Here the CDR3 DNA reads TGCGCCAGCAGTGTACTAGCGGGGGCAGATACGCAGTATTTT. V is TRBV10-1 and J is TRBJ2-3, with 11 bases that match TRBD2. The germline V gene has CDR1 WNHNN and CDR2 SYGVQD (reference sequence). The CDR3 runs to 14 residues. With V trimmed by 4 bases and J by 4 bases, 1 base remained unmatched.

There are many counts of this clonotype. The CDR3 reads CASSSGTGAGGYTF. In nucleotides, the CDR3 is TGTGCCAGCAGTTCCGGGACAGGGGCGGGTGGCTACACCTTC. The V gene is TRBV27, the J gene TRBJ1-2, with 10 nucleotides matching TRBD1. V trimming: 4 bases; J trimming: 7 bases; junction bases outside the gene matches: 6. Germline V lookup: CDR1 MNHEY, CDR2 SMNVEV (reference sequence). The CDR3 length is 14 residues.

This clonotype is large (0.1 to 1%) by share. The chain couples TRBV7-2 to TRBJ2-3; TRBD2 agrees at 8 bases. CDR3 length equals 15 residues. CDR1 SGHTA and CDR2 FQGNSA come from the germline V gene. V lost 2 bases and J lost 4; bases outside the gene matches: 5. CDR3 nucleotides: TGTGCCAGCAGCTTACAGGGACTAGGCGCAGATACGCAGTATTTT. Translating it yields CASSLQGLGADTQYF.

This clonotype was counted at least ten times. The chain couples TRBV28 to TRBJ2-1; D may be TRBD2 (6 bases). The J call may be incorrect, as the DNA end agrees better with TRBJ2-7. In germline, CDR1 is MDHEN, CDR2 SYDVKM. The CDR3 contains 14 residues. In nucleotides, the CDR3 is TGTGCCAGCAGTTTACCGGGAGACTACAATGAGCAGTACTTC. Residues: CASSLPGDYNEQYF.

The rearrangement links TRBV19 to TRBJ2-1; D is possibly TRBD2 (5 bases). CDR3 length: 14 amino acids. Per the germline V gene, CDR1 is LNHDA and CDR2 is SQIVND (reference sequence). The V and J ends lost 3 bases and 9 bases respectively, with 15 bases between them. CDR3 DNA: TGTGCCAGTAGTATCACCGGGGTAGACGGTGAGCAGTTCTTC. Protein sequence: CASSITGVDGEQFF.

Many counts were recorded for this clonotype. The CDR3 spells CATSRDMGQGFEQYF. Written as DNA, the CDR3 is TGTGCCACCAGCAGAGATATGGGACAGGGGTTTGAGCAGTACTTC. This rearrangement joins TRBV15 to TRBJ2-4; TRBD1 matches 10 bases. The CDR3 extends over 15 amino acids. V lost 0 bases and J lost 13; bases outside the gene matches: 9. Germline V gene data show CDR1 as LNHNV and CDR2 as YYDKDF (reference sequence).

This clonotype occurred once. The chain has TRBV6-2 or TRBV6-3 and TRBJ1-2, with D unresolved. Germline V gene sequence: CDR1 MNHEY, CDR2 SVGEGT. CDR3 size: 15 residues. Trimming took off 5 bases at V and 2 bases at J, with 15 bases between the two ends. As DNA, the CDR3 is TGTGCCAGCAGTGGAGAGGCAGGAGGGAACTATGGCTACACCTTC. Protein product: CASSGEAGGNYGYTF.

In this sample, this clonotype turned up many times. The J gene is TRBJ2-7, the V gene TRBV11-3, with 9 nucleotides matching TRBD2. Germline V CDR1 and CDR2: SGHNT, YENEEA. Trimming removed 1 base from V and 5 bases from J; junction bases left unmatched: 3. The CDR3 totals 14 residues. DNA of the CDR3: TGTGCCAGCAGCTTAGCTAGCGGGATCAACGAGCAGTACTTC. This sequence encodes CASSLASGINEQYF.

The chain combines TRBV7-6 with TRBJ1-4, with 11 positions matching TRBD1. The CDR3 is made up of 15 amino acids. The V segment lost 3 bases and the J segment 7 bases; nucleotides outside the gene matches: 4. Germline V gene sequence: CDR1 SGHVS, CDR2 FNYEAQ. The DNA for the CDR3 is TGTGCCAGCAGCTTGGCGGACAGGGGGCCTGAAAAACTGTTTTTT. This sequence encodes CASSLADRGPEKLFF.

The rearrangement links TRBV11-2 to TRBJ2-5; 12 nucleotides align to TRBD2. The CDR3 totals 14 residues. V dropped 5 bases and J dropped 5; count of bases not matched to a gene: 3. CDR1 is SGHAT, CDR2 FQNNGV, per germline. CDR3 DNA sequence: TGTGCCAGCAGCGGACTAGCGGGAATCGAGACCCAGTACTTC. Its protein is CASSGLAGIETQYF.

The J gene is TRBJ1-5, the V gene TRBV4-1; possible D gene TRBD1, 6 bases. The V end was cut by 2 bases, the J end by 3 bases, with 23 bases between. This CDR3 contains 19 residues. Germline CDR1 reads MGHRA; CDR2 reads YSYEKL. This chain's CDR3 is CASSQPSTGTKGYNQPQHF. CDR3 nucleotide sequence: TGCGCCAGCAGCCAACCCTCCACCGGGACAAAGGGTTACAATCAGCCCCAGCATTTT.

This clonotype was seen repeatedly, ten times or more. This rearrangement joins TRBV10-3 to TRBJ2-5; the D gene is possibly TRBD2 (7 bases). CDR3 length: 13 residues. Per the germline V gene, CDR1 is ENHRY and CDR2 is SYGVKD. The V end lost 3 bases, the J end lost 5 bases, and 10 bases lay between the germline ends. CDR3 in DNA: TGTGCCATCAGTGATCGGGGGGCTGAGACCCAGTACTTC. The encoded protein is CAISDRGAETQYF.

V is TRBV20-1 and J is TRBJ2-1; 10 nucleotides line up with TRBD2. The end of the DNA aligns better with TRBJ2-7, so the J call may be wrong. Germline-derived CDR1 and CDR2 are DFQATT and SNEGSKA (reference sequence). The CDR3 consists of 14 residues. The CDR3 DNA reads TGCAGTGCTAGAATAGCGGGAGGACCCTACGAGCAGTACTTC. It is translated as CSARIAGGPYEQYF.

Many counts were recorded for this clonotype. The chain employs TRBV5-3 and TRBJ2-1, with TRBD1 matching 8 bases. TRBV5-3 is sorted into the ORF group, with uncertain function. The CDR3 spans 17 residues. The junction had 8 bases not matched to a gene; V was cut back by 2 bases and J by 1 base. CDR3 in amino acids: CARSFISGGLSYNEQFF. The CDR3 region has the DNA TGTGCCAGAAGCTTTATATCAGGGGGCCTATCCTACAATGAGCAGTTCTTC.

The CDR3 region has the DNA TGTGCCAGCAGCTCCGAGGGGGAGTTAACAGATACGCAGTACTTC. It is translated as CASSSEGELTDTQYF. The chain combines TRBV7-4 with TRBJ2-3; a possible D gene is TRBD1 (6 bases). The J call may not be correct, given that the DNA end is closer to TRBJ2-7. The germline V gene has CDR1 SGHVT and CDR2 SQSDAQ. The CDR3 runs 15 residues.

The rearrangement uses TRBV3-1 and TRBJ1-2; TRBD1 matches at 9 bases. Trimming removed 4 bases from V and 5 bases from J; junction bases left unmatched: 8. The germline CDR1 and CDR2 sequences are LGHDT and YNNKEL (reference sequence). The length of the CDR3 is 15 residues. The CDR3 coding sequence is TGTGCCAGCAGCCTGAACAGGGGGCGAGGGTATGGCTACACCTTC. This codes for CASSLNRGRGYGYTF.

The genes are TRBV7-1 and TRBJ2-2, with D unresolved. The last part of the DNA fits TRBJ1-4 better; the J call may be wrong. TRBV7-1 is sorted into the ORF group, with uncertain function. The CDR3 runs to 13 residues. The CDR3 region has the DNA TGTGCCAGCAGCGGAGACCCGGGGGAAAAACTGTTTTTT. Translating gives CASSGDPGEKLFF.

A note on this clonotype: The CDR3 does not end in the conserved phenylalanine or tryptophan, so this is likely a read error. The DNA is left out, because the CDR3 cannot be placed on it with certainty; the CDR3 is given as TCRdb lists it. The V and J genes are TRBV7-9 and TRBJ2-1; the table's D call, TRBD1, was not checked against the DNA. Germline assignment: CDR1 SEHNR and CDR2 FQNEAQ (reference sequence). The CDR3 length equals 15 residues, ends included. This CDR3 is CASSDRSAYGYTFGS.

By share, this clonotype counts as medium-sized (0.01 to 0.1%). This chain connects TRBV28 to TRBJ2-5, with TRBD2 as a possible D gene (7 bases). There are 14 residues in the CDR3. The germline V gene encodes CDR1 MDHEN and CDR2 SYDVKM. V lost 3 bases and J lost 5, with 13 bases in between. In DNA form, the CDR3 reads TGTGCCAGCAGTTTGGGCAGGGGAGGGGAGACCCAGTACTTC. Its translation: CASSLGRGGETQYF. Together with reference TRBV28 and TRBJ2-5, the CDR3 gives the full variable domain: DVKVTQSSRYLVKRTGEKVFLECVQDMDHENMFWYRQDPGLGLRLIYFSYDVKMKEKGDIPEGYSVSREKKERFSLILESASTNQTSMYLCASSLGRGGETQYFGPGTRLLVL.

This clonotype ranks as medium-sized. The DNA for the CDR3 is TGTGCCAGCAGCCAAGGGGATACGCAGTATTTT. This gives the protein CASSQGDTQYF. The chain couples TRBV7-6 to TRBJ2-3; D remains unclear. Germline CDR1 and CDR2: SGHVS and FNYEAQ. Between the trimmed V and J ends, which lost 5 bases and 6 bases, there was a span of 6 bases. The CDR3 contains 11 residues.

The gene calls are TRBV5-1 and TRBJ2-5; TRBD2 aligns across 7 bases. Looked up from germline, CDR1 is SGHRS and CDR2 is YFSETQ. V shed 6 bases and J 11 bases; nucleotides not matched to a gene: 19. This CDR3 spans 15 amino acids. CDR3 loop: CASMGGTHSYNEQYF. The CDR3 DNA reads as TGCGCCAGCATGGGGGGGACCCACTCCTACAATGAGCAGTACTTC.

This chain connects TRBV7-2 to TRBJ2-5; D is unclear. The closer fit of TRBJ2-7 to the DNA end suggests the J call may be wrong. CDR1 and CDR2 (germline): SGHTA, FQGNSA. The CDR3 sequence is 14 residues long. This CDR3 reads CASSLDGGTYEQYF. CDR3 bases: TGTGCCAGCAGCTTAGATGGCGGCACCTACGAGCAGTACTTC.